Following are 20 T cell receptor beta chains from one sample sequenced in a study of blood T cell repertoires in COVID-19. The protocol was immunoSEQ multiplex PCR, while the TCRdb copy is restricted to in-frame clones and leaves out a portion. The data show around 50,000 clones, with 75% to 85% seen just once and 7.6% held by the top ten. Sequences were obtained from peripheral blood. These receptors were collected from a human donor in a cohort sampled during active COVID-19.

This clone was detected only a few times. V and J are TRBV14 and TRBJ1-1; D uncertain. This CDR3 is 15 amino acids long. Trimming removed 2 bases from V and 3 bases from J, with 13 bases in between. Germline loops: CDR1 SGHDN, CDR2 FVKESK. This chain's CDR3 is CASSQRGVGDTEAFF. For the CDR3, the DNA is TGTGCCAGCAGCCAACGCGGGGTTGGCGACACTGAAGCTTTCTTT.

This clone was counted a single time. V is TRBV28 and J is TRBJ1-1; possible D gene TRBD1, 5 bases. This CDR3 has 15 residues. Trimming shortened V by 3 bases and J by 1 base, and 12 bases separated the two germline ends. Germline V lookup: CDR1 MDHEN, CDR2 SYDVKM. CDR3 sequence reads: CASSLGGLGNTEAFF. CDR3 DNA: TGTGCCAGCAGTTTGGGGGGATTGGGGAACACTGAAGCTTTCTTT.

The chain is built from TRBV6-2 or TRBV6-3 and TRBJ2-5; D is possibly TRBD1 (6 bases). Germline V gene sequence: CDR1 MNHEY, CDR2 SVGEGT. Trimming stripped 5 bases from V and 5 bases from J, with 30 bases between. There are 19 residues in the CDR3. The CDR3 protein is CASSHLTGASPGFDETQYF. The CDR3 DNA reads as TGTGCCAGCAGTCACTTGACAGGCGCAAGTCCCGGATTTGACGAGACCCAGTACTTC.

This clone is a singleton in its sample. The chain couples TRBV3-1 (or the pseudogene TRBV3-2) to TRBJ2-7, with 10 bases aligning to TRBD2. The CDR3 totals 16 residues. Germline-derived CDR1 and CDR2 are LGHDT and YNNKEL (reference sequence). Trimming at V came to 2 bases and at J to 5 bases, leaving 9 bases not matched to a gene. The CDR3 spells CASSQTRAGGPNEQYF. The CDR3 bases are TGTGCCAGCAGCCAAACTAGAGCGGGAGGGCCGAACGAGCAGTACTTC.

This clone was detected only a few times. Written as DNA, the CDR3 is TGTGCCAGCAGTTTCGGACAGGAAGCTTTCTTT. Protein product: CASSFGQEAFF. V is TRBV28 and J is TRBJ1-1; possible D gene TRBD1, 6 bases. This CDR3 has 11 amino acids. Germline-derived CDR1 and CDR2 are MDHEN and SYDVKM. Trimming removed 3 bases at V and 8 bases at J, with 7 bases between.

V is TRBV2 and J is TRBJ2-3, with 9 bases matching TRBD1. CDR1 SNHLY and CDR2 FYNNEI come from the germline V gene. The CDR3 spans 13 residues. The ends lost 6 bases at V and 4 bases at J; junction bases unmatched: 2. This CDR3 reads CASRRQGADTQYF. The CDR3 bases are TGTGCCAGCAGGAGACAGGGGGCAGATACGCAGTATTTT.

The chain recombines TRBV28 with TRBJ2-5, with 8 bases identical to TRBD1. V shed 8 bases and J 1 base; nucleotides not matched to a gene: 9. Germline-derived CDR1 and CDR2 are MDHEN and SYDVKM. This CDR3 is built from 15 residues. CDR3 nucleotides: TGTGCCAGCGGCGACAGGGGAGTAGGCCAAGAGACCCAGTACTTC. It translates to CASGDRGVGQETQYF. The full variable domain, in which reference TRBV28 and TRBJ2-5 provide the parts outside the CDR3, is DVKVTQSSRYLVKRTGEKVFLECVQDMDHENMFWYRQDPGLGLRLIYFSYDVKMKEKGDIPEGYSVSREKKERFSLILESASTNQTSMYLCASGDRGVGQETQYFGPGTRLLVL.

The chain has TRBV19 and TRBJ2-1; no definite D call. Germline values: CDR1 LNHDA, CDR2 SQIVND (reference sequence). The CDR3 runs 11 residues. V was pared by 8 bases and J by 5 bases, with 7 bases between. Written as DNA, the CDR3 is TGTGCCAGTCACAGAAACAATGAGCAGTTCTTC. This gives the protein CASHRNNEQFF. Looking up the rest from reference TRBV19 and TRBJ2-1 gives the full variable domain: DGGITQSPKYLFRKEGQNVTLSCEQNLNHDAMYWYRQDPGQGLRLIYYSQIVNDFQKGDIAEGYSVSREKKESFPLTVTSAQKNPTAFYLCASHRNNEQFFGPGTRLTVL.

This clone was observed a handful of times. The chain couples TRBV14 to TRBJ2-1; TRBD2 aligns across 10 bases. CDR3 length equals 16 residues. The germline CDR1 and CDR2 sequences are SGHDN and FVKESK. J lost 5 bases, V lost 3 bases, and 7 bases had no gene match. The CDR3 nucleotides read TGTGCCAGCAGCCAGGCACCGGGACTAGCGCACAATGAGCAGTTCTTC. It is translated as CASSQAPGLAHNEQFF. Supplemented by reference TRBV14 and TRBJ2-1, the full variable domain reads EAGVTQFPSHSVIEKGQTVTLRCDPISGHDNLYWYRRVMGKEIKFLLHFVKESKQDESGMPNNRFLAERTGGTYSTLKVQPAELEDSGVYFCASSQAPGLAHNEQFFGPGTRLTVL.

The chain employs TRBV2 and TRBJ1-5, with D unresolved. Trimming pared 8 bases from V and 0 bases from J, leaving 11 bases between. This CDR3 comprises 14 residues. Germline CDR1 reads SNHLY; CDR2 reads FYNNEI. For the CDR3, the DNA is TGTGCCAGCGGAGCGCAGTCTAGCAATCAGCCCCAGCATTTT. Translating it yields CASGAQSSNQPQHF.

CDR3 nucleotides: TGTGCCAGTAGTATGGACACCCCCGATGGCTACACCTTC. The encoded protein is CASSMDTPDGYTF. The V and J genes are TRBV19 and TRBJ1-2; D is possibly TRBD1 (5 bases). Trimming removed 3 bases from V and 6 bases from J, with 11 bases in between. This CDR3 contains 13 residues. Germline lookup yields CDR1 LNHDA and CDR2 SQIVND (reference sequence).

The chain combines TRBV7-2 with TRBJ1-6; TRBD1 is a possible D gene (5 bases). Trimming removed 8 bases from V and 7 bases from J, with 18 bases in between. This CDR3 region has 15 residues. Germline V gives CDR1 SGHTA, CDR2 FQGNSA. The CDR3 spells CASGLRDAGNSPLHF. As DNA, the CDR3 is TGTGCCAGCGGACTCCGGGACGCGGGGAATTCACCCCTCCACTTT.

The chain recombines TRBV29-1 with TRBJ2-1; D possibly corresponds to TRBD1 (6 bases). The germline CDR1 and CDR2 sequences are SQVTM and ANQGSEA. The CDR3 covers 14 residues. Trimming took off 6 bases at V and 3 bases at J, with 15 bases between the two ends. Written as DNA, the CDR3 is TGCAGCGTCGCAACTATGGACAGCTACAATGAGCAGTTCTTC. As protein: CSVATMDSYNEQFF.

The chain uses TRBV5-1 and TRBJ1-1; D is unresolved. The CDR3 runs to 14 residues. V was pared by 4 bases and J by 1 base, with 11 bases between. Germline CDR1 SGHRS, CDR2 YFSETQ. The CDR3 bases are TGCGCCAGCAGCCCTAACGTTGAGAACACTGAAGCTTTCTTT. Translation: CASSPNVENTEAFF.

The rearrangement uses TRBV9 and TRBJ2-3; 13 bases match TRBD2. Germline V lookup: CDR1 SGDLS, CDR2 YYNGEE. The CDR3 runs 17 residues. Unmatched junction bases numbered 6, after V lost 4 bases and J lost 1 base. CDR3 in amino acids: CASSLRTSGRGTDTQYF. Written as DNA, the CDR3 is TGTGCCAGCAGCCTCCGGACTAGCGGGAGAGGCACAGATACGCAGTATTTT.

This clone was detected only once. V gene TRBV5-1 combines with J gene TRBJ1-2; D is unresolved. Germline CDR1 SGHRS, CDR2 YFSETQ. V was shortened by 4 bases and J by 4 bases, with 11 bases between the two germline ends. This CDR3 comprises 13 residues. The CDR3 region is CASSKRESYGYTF. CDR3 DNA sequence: TGCGCCAGCAGCAAGAGGGAGTCCTATGGCTACACCTTC.

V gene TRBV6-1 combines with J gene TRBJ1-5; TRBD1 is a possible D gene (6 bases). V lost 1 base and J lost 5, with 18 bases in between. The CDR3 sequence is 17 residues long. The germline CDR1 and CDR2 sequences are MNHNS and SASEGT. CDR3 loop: CASSEDAGAGGYQPQHF. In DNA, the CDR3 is TGTGCCAGCAGTGAAGACGCGGGGGCAGGAGGTTATCAGCCCCAGCATTTT.

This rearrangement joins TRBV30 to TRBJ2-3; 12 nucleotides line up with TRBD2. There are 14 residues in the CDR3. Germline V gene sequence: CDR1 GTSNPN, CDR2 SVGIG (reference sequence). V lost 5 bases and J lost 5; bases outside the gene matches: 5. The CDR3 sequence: CAWSLAGGGDTQYF. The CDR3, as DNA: TGTGCCTGGTCTCTAGCGGGGGGGGGAGATACGCAGTATTTT.

CDR3 in amino acids: CASSYRDRGFYEQYF. The CDR3 DNA reads TGTGCCAGCAGTTACCGGGACAGGGGTTTCTACGAGCAGTACTTC. The chain uses TRBV6-5 and TRBJ2-7; TRBD1 agrees at 10 bases. The CDR3 is made up of 15 amino acids. The germline V gene has CDR1 MNHEY and CDR2 SVGAGI. V was clipped by 2 bases and J by 3 bases; unmatched bases: 4.

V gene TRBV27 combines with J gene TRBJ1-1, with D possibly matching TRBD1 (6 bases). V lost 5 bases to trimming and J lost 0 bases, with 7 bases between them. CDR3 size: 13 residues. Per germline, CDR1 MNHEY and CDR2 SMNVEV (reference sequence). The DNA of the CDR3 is TGTGCCAGCAGTCAGGGGATGAACACTGAAGCTTTCTTT. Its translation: CASSQGMNTEAFF.